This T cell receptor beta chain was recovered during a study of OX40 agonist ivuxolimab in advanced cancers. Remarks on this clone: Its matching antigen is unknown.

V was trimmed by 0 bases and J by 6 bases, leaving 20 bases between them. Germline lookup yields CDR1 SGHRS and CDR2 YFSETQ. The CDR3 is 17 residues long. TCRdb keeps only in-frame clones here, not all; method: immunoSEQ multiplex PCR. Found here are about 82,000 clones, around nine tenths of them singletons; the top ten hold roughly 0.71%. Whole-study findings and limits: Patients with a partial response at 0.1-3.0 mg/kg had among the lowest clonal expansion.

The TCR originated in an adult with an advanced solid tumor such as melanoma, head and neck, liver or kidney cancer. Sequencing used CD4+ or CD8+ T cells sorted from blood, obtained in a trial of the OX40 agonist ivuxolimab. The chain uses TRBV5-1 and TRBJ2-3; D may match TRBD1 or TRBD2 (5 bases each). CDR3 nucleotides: TGCGCCAGCAGCTTGGAAAGAGGATTGGGGGTACTGGATACGCAGTATTTT. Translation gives CASSLERGLGVLDTQYF.